The entry below describes one T cell receptor (beta chain). The target antigen is unknown. Between the trimmed V and J ends, which lost 5 bases and 6 bases, there was a span of 5 bases. Per germline, CDR1 MNHEY and CDR2 SVGAGI. CDR3 length: 11 amino acids. The study ran its PCR with 60 Vbeta and 13 Jbeta primers. Produced via immunoSEQ multiplex PCR; TCRdb's table is partial and in-frame only. The sample holds 130,000 to 150,000 clones, around 84% seen once. The data originate from a study of cytomegalovirus exposure and HLA in healthy donors. General study results and limits: Later, TCR association rates were found to vary by HLA locus, highest for DRB1 and lowest for HLA-C. The study listed roughly 150 cytomegalovirus-associated TCR beta chains. In a later analysis, productive TCRs from donors in an Asian-associated ancestry cluster reportedly carried fewer N-insertions than the cohort mean.

The sequence came from a boy aged 2-15 years in good health and CMV-seronegative. The chain carries TRBV6-5 and TRBJ1-5; the D is unclear. Sequencing was carried out using PBMCs. The CDR3 loop reads CASSELQPQHF. The CDR3 nucleotides are TGTGCCAGCAGTGAGCTTCAGCCCCAGCATTTT.